This T cell receptor beta chain was found in a study of CD8 T cells in ankylosing spondylitis. Study-wide points: Disease-linked clones were CD8+ and relatively rare in peripheral blood. A TCR beta motif made of about 8 highly homologous variants seemed typical of ankylosing spondylitis blood.

Remarks on this clonotype: What it recognizes is unknown.

Per the germline V gene, CDR1 is PRHDT and CDR2 is FYEKMQ (reference sequence). The V gene end was trimmed by 5 bases and the J gene end by 3 bases; junction bases not matched to a gene: 6. This CDR3 comprises 14 residues. Construction of TCR beta libraries was performed using quantitative 5'-RACE with molecular barcodes. Using its own MiXCR run on the 5' RACE reads, TCRdb lists one record per CDR3 protein. The repertoire holds about 800,000 distinct CDR3 sequences, approximately 10% seen once, with approximately 0.5% in the top ten. The sequenced material came from blood, either unsorted or a sorted T cell fraction (not recorded which). The TCR was taken from a male donor with ankylosing spondylitis. The chain employs TRBV13 and TRBJ2-7, with 8 bases fitting TRBD2. The CDR3 here is CASSRLATYYEQYF. The CDR3 DNA follows: TGTGCCAGCAGCAGACTAGCGACCTACTACGAGCAGTACTTC.